This is a list of T cell receptor beta chains from one sample in a study of blood T cell dynamics during melanoma immunotherapy. Data came from immunoSEQ multiplex PCR; TCRdb stores just in-frame clones and leaves some out. The top ten clones hold 3.5% to 5% of a sample with about 12,000 clones, roughly 90% of them seen once. Sequenced material: blood, taken from a patient treated with checkpoint blockade. The receptors stem from a human donor with melanoma. Each CDR3 is given with its conserved first and last residue. The order of the fields is V gene, J gene, CDR3 protein.

TRBV5-1	TRBJ2-5	CASSLPKETQYF
TRBV7-9	TRBJ2-5	CAIPTRGGETQYF
TRBV25-1	TRBJ1-5	CASSGGTGSNQPQHF
TRBV2	TRBJ2-7	CASRRASGLASEQYF
TRBV19	TRBJ1-1	CASSMGGRVVGTEAFF
TRBV7-2	TRBJ2-1	CASSGLAGSYNEQFF
TRBV4-1	TRBJ2-7	CASSQEYGRYYEQYF
TRBV5-6	TRBJ1-5	CASSLEGWRGLNQPQHF
TRBV6-6	TRBJ1-1	CASKDRGPEAFF
TRBV4-1	TRBJ2-6	CASSQGGQGTGANVLTF
TRBV6-6	TRBJ1-2	CASSYTGDGYTF
TRBV14	TRBJ1-6	CASSRDLHNSPLHF
TRBV11-2	TRBJ1-1	CASSSFFQQANTEAFF
TRBV6-5	TRBJ2-2	CASRINTGELFF
TRBV5-1	TRBJ1-5	CASSLGDNQPQHF
TRBV6-6	TRBJ2-2	CASLPGLTTGELFF
TRBV28	TRBJ2-4	CASSFRGIQYF
TRBV18	TRBJ1-5	CASRQGGGQPQHF
TRBV5-1	TRBJ1-2	CASSPQGSPNYGYTF
TRBV5-1	TRBJ1-4	CASSNLQGGGEKLFF
TRBV9	TRBJ2-5	CASSAGDRGTETQYF
TRBV19	TRBJ2-1	CARGSREPNEQFF
TRBV2	TRBJ2-3	CASTRGTVNTQYF
TRBV19	TRBJ2-1	CASSPIAGGGDEQFF
TRBV11-3	TRBJ2-3	CASSPQGALGTDTQYF
TRBV11-3	TRBJ2-2	CASSSNRLGELFF
TRBV2	TRBJ2-5	CASSLQGKYQETQYF
TRBV9	TRBJ1-3	CASSVGVQEGLSGNTIYF
TRBV10-3	TRBJ2-1	CAISQLAGVDNEQFF
TRBV6-1	TRBJ1-3	CASTRQPSGNTIYF
TRBV4-1	TRBJ2-7	CASSQGTGVTYEQYF
TRBV4-2	TRBJ1-3	CASSQELWASGNTIYF
TRBV6-6	TRBJ2-2	CASSYRDSGELFF
TRBV18	TRBJ1-1	CASSPRGPDTEAFF
TRBV10-3	TRBJ2-3	CAIRSGGGGTDTQYF
TRBV5-1	TRBJ1-2	CASSLQGDRGYGYTF
TRBV6-4	TRBJ2-1	CASSEVGGDSNEQFF
TRBV5-1	TRBJ2-6	CASSLGDREANVLTF
TRBV7-6	TRBJ2-5	CASSSQPRTVPETQYF
TRBV19	TRBJ2-6	CASSPKGLAGGRSGANVLTF
TRBV2	TRBJ1-5	CASSYRFYSNQPQHF
TRBV6-1	TRBJ1-2	CASSERDSSNYGYTF
TRBV5-6	TRBJ1-1	CASSWAGTGKDTEAFF
TRBV25-1	TRBJ1-4	CASSELGGGMEKLFF